This T cell receptor (beta chain) was profiled in a study of T cells in tuberculosis. In the study overall: A South African cohort included IGRA-negative adolescents, latently infected IGRA-positive adolescents and adults with active tuberculosis. The study, taken as a whole, reports: Selection depended on which cryopreserved specimens were available.

Concerning this clone itself: Its antigen is not identified.

Assay: immunoSEQ multiplex PCR; the TCRdb copy retains only in-frame clones and omits some. There are about 25,000 clones in the sample; nearly 97% occur only once, and roughly 9.1% lies in the top ten. This CDR3 is 16 amino acids long. Per the germline V gene, CDR1 is MNHEY and CDR2 is SMNVEV (reference sequence). V lost 3 bases to trimming and J lost 1 base; unmatched junction nucleotides: 5. This rearrangement joins TRBV27 to TRBJ2-4; 8 positions agree with TRBD1. The receptor comes from a donor aged 5 to 30 with latent tuberculosis or without tuberculosis infection. The sequencing input was PBMCs. CDR3 protein: CASSFIYRGAKNIQYF. CDR3 bases: TGTGCCAGCAGTTTCATCTACAGGGGGGCCAAAAACATTCAGTACTTC.